The 32 T cell receptor beta chains reported below all come from one sample, sequenced in a study of blood T cell repertoires in COVID-19. Using immunoSEQ multiplex PCR, the repertoire was profiled, and TCRdb retains in-frame clones only, with some absent. This table has about 130,000 clones, roughly 90% appearing once. The sample comprised PBMCs or T cells enriched from blood (not recorded which). These receptors all come from a woman aged 45 to 65 who had recovered from COVID-19.

The CDR3 DNA reads TGCGCCAGCAGCGAATACGCCGGGACAGGGGTCTCCTACGAGCAGTACTTC. This translates into CASSEYAGTGVSYEQYF. The chain links TRBV4-3 to TRBJ2-7, with TRBD1 matching over 10 bases. CDR1 and CDR2 (germline): LGHNA, YSLEER. The trim removed 5 bases at V and 0 bases at J, leaving 10 bases unmatched. The CDR3 totals 17 residues.

The chain employs TRBV12-3 or TRBV12-4 and TRBJ1-2; a weak D match, TRBD1 (6 bases). Trimming shortened V by 5 bases and J by 4 bases, and 11 bases separated the two germline ends. This CDR3 has 13 residues. CDR3 DNA: TGTGCCAGCAGTCGGACAGTGGGCTATGGCTACACCTTC. This encodes CASSRTVGYGYTF.

The V call is TRBV9, the J call TRBJ1-2; TRBD1 matches 10 bases. Germline CDR1 SGDLS, CDR2 YYNGEE. CDR3 size: 16 residues. Trimming took 3 bases from V and 6 from J; bases not matched to a gene: 11. CDR3 bases: TGTGCCAGCAGCGCCGAGCCCAAGGGACAGGGGCATGGCTACACCTTC. Its protein product is CASSAEPKGQGHGYTF. Full variable domain (missing parts from reference TRBV9 and TRBJ1-2): DSGVTQTPKHLITATGQRVTLRCSPRSGDLSVYWYQQSLDQGLQFLIQYYNGEERAKGNILERFSAQQFPDLHSELNLSSLELGDSALYFCASSAEPKGQGHGYTFGSGTRLTVV.

The rearrangement joins TRBV30 to TRBJ2-7; D possibly corresponds to TRBD1 (5 bases). With 0 bases removed from V and 2 bases from J, the gap between germline ends came to 11 bases. This CDR3 is built from 14 residues. Germline V gene sequence: CDR1 GTSNPN, CDR2 SVGIG (reference sequence). CDR3 bases: TGTGCCTGGAGTGTATGGGGCAGAACCTACGAGCAGTACTTC. It translates to CAWSVWGRTYEQYF. The full variable domain, with the rest looked up from reference TRBV30 and TRBJ2-7, is SQTIHQWPATLVQPVGSPLSLECTVEGTSNPNLYWYRQAAGRGLQLLFYSVGIGQISSEVPQNLSASRPQDRQFILSSKKLLLSDSGFYLCAWSVWGRTYEQYFGPGTRLTVT.

V is TRBV5-4 and J is TRBJ2-3, with TRBD2 identical over 13 bases. After removal of 5 bases from V and 6 bases from J, the junction contained 12 bases not matched to a gene. The CDR3 is 17 amino acids. Germline assignment: CDR1 SGHNT and CDR2 YYREEE (reference sequence). The CDR3 is CASRPPGLAGTYDTQYF. The CDR3 DNA sequence: TGTGCCAGCAGGCCCCCGGGACTAGCGGGGACCTACGATACGCAGTATTTT.

V gene TRBV2 combines with J gene TRBJ2-7; D not resolved. CDR3 size: 12 residues. The V end was cut by 5 bases, the J end by 2 bases, with 7 bases between. From germline, CDR1 is SNHLY and CDR2 FYNNEI. CDR3 region: CASSWAAYEQYF. In nucleotides, the CDR3 is TGTGCCAGCAGTTGGGCCGCCTACGAGCAGTACTTC.

This rearrangement joins TRBV4-1 to TRBJ1-1, with D possibly TRBD1 on 5 matching bases. Germline V gene lookup returns CDR1 MGHRA and CDR2 YSYEKL. The CDR3 has 15 residues. Trimming shortened V by 1 base and J by 1 base, and 10 bases separated the two germline ends. Written as DNA, the CDR3 is TGCGCCAGCAGCCAAGCCGGCGGGGGGAACACTGAAGCTTTCTTT. Protein: CASSQAGGGNTEAFF.

The sample holds one count of this clone. This chain links TRBV24-1 with TRBJ2-5; D gene unclear. The V gene lost 5 bases and the J gene lost 5 bases, with 11 bases spanning the gap. Germline V gene sequence: CDR1 KGHDR, CDR2 SFDVKD. This CDR3 spans 13 amino acids. CDR3 DNA: TGTGCCACCAGTGCGAGTGGGCTTGAGACCCAGTACTTC. It translates to CATSASGLETQYF.

V is TRBV7-9 and J is TRBJ2-7, with D perhaps TRBD2 (5 bases). The CDR3 extends over 11 amino acids. Trimming stripped 0 bases from V and 10 bases from J, with 7 bases between. Germline assignment: CDR1 SEHNR and CDR2 FQNEAQ (reference sequence). The CDR3 sequence is CASSLAGSQYF. CDR3 bases: TGTGCCAGCAGCTTAGCAGGGAGCCAGTACTTC. The full variable domain, rest sourced from reference TRBV7-9 and TRBJ2-7, is DTGVSQNPRHKITKRGQNVTFRCDPISEHNRLYWYRQTLGQGPEFLTYFQNEAQLEKSRLLSDRFSAERPKGSFSTLEIQRTEQGDSAMYLCASSLAGSQYFGPGTRLTVT.

V is TRBV3-1 (or the pseudogene TRBV3-2) and J is TRBJ2-5; 7 bases are a match to TRBD2. The CDR3 totals 15 residues. Germline V lookup: CDR1 LGHDT, CDR2 YNNKEL (reference sequence). V was pared by 1 base and J by 2 bases, with 4 bases of the junction left unmatched. CDR3 sequence: CASSQVGTIQETQYF. The CDR3, as DNA: TGTGCCAGCAGCCAAGTTGGGACTATACAAGAGACCCAGTACTTC.

The chain recombines TRBV7-9 with TRBJ1-1, with D possibly matching TRBD1 (6 bases). This CDR3 has 13 amino acids. Germline V lookup: CDR1 SEHNR, CDR2 FQNEAQ (reference sequence). The germline V and J ends were trimmed by 5 bases and 5 bases, with 12 bases remaining between them. The CDR3 spells CASSLQGGTEAFF. CDR3 nucleotides: TGTGCCAGCAGCCTACAGGGAGGGACTGAAGCTTTCTTT.

V and J are TRBV7-9 and TRBJ1-6; 7 bases are a match to TRBD1. The ends lost 5 bases at V and 7 bases at J; junction bases unmatched: 5. This CDR3 is built from 14 residues. Germline V gene sequence: CDR1 SEHNR, CDR2 FQNEAQ (reference sequence). The CDR3 DNA reads as TGTGCCAGCAGCCCCGGGACAGCCAATTCACCCCTCCACTTT. Its protein is CASSPGTANSPLHF.

This clone was counted once. The CDR3 region has the DNA TGTGCCAGCAGTAGGACAGGGATCTCCTACGAGCAGTACTTC. Amino acid sequence: CASSRTGISYEQYF. The gene calls are TRBV2 and TRBJ2-7; 8 bases fit TRBD1. Germline assignment: CDR1 SNHLY and CDR2 FYNNEI. The CDR3 has 14 residues. V gave up 5 bases and J gave up 0 bases; unmatched junction bases: 3. The full variable domain, completed using reference TRBV2 and TRBJ2-7, is EPEVTQTPSHQVTQMGQEVILRCVPISNHLYFYWYRQILGQKVEFLVSFYNNEISEKSEIFDDQFSVERPDGSNFTLKIRSTKLEDSAMYFCASSRTGISYEQYFGPGTRLTVT.

The chain links TRBV30 to TRBJ1-2; TRBD1 might be the D (5 bases). This CDR3 is 13 amino acids long. Looked up from germline, CDR1 is GTSNPN and CDR2 is SVGIG (reference sequence). The V end was cut by 2 bases, the J end by 2 bases, with 9 bases between. For the CDR3, the DNA is TGTGCCTGGAGTACGACAGAAAACTATGGCTACACCTTC. Amino acid sequence: CAWSTTENYGYTF.

This clone was observed once. The chain has TRBV5-1 and TRBJ2-3; 8 bases match TRBD2. This CDR3 is built from 15 residues. Germline V gene lookup returns CDR1 SGHRS and CDR2 YFSETQ. After removal of 4 bases from V and 4 bases from J, the junction contained 8 bases not matched to a gene. In nucleotides, the CDR3 is TGCGCCAGCAGCCCTCGGGGGGGGCGCCCAGATACGCAGTATTTT. Residues: CASSPRGGRPDTQYF. Together with reference TRBV5-1 and TRBJ2-3, the CDR3 gives the full variable domain: KAGVTQTPRYLIKTRGQQVTLSCSPISGHRSVSWYQQTPGQGLQFLFEYFSETQRNKGNFPGRFSGRQFSNSRSEMNVSTLELGDSALYLCASSPRGGRPDTQYFGPGTRLTVL.

This chain joins TRBV5-1 and TRBJ2-1; tentatively, D is TRBD2 (7 bases). V gave up 4 bases and J gave up 9 bases, with 14 bases separating them. Germline CDR1 reads SGHRS; CDR2 reads YFSETQ. The CDR3 sequence is 13 residues long. CDR3 coding DNA: TGCGCCAGCAGCGGGGGGGCACTGGGTGAGCAGTTCTTC. Its translation is CASSGGALGEQFF.

The chain uses TRBV18 and TRBJ1-5, with D hard to call. The V end was cut by 2 bases, the J end by 1 base, with 6 bases between. In germline, CDR1 is KGHSH, CDR2 LQKENI. The length of the CDR3 is 14 residues. The CDR3 DNA reads as TGTGCCAGCTCACCAGTAGCGAGCAATCAGCCCCAGCATTTT. Protein sequence: CASSPVASNQPQHF.

The V and J genes are TRBV29-1 and TRBJ1-2; a possible D gene is TRBD1 (6 bases). Per germline, CDR1 SQVTM and CDR2 ANQGSEA. The V end lost 7 bases, the J end lost 6 bases, and 21 bases lay between the germline ends. This CDR3 contains 14 residues. CDR3 nucleotide sequence: TGCAGCGCTGATTCAGGGGTGGCGCGGGATGGCTACACCTTC. Amino acid sequence: CSADSGVARDGYTF.

This clone was picked up a small number of times. V usage is TRBV9 and J usage is TRBJ1-2; D gene ambiguous. Germline V CDR1 and CDR2: SGDLS, YYNGEE. V lost 2 bases to trimming and J lost 4 bases, with 12 bases between them. This CDR3 spans 14 amino acids. The CDR3 here is CASSVLGGGYGYTF. Here the CDR3 DNA reads TGTGCCAGCAGCGTTTTAGGCGGCGGCTATGGCTACACCTTC.

This rearrangement joins TRBV7-2 to TRBJ2-5; D is possibly TRBD1 (5 bases). Trimming left V 5 bases short and J 5 bases short, with 12 bases between. This CDR3 is 13 amino acids long. In germline, CDR1 is SGHTA, CDR2 FQGNSA. Here the CDR3 DNA reads TGTGCCAGCAGCAGGACATCGTGGGAGACCCAGTACTTC. Translation: CASSRTSWETQYF. Full variable domain (rest looked up from reference TRBV7-2 and TRBJ2-5): GAGVSQSPSNKVTEKGKDVELRCDPISGHTALYWYRQSLGQGLEFLIYFQGNSAPDKSGLPSDRFSAERTGGSVSTLTIQRTQQEDSAVYLCASSRTSWETQYFGPGTRLLVL.

The chain is built from TRBV7-2 and TRBJ1-1; perhaps TRBD1 as D (6 bases). This CDR3 contains 17 residues. Germline V CDR1 and CDR2: SGHTA, FQGNSA. V dropped 0 bases and J dropped 3 bases, with 17 bases sitting between them. CDR3 DNA sequence: TGTGCCAGCAGCTTAGCGCAAACGGTTCCAGGGGACACTGAAGCTTTCTTT. Translated, it gives CASSLAQTVPGDTEAFF.

This chain connects TRBV4-3 to TRBJ2-2; 9 bases match TRBD2. This CDR3 region has 18 residues. J gave up 5 bases and V 0 bases, and 10 bases lay outside the gene matches. Germline loops: CDR1 LGHNA, CDR2 YSLEER. CDR3 residues: CASSQEWLAGRSTGELFF. CDR3 nucleotides: TGCGCCAGCAGCCAAGAATGGCTAGCGGGGCGAAGTACCGGGGAGCTGTTTTTT.

The J gene is TRBJ1-2, the V gene TRBV6-6; TRBD1 agrees at 7 bases. The CDR3 length is 12 residues. Germline assignment: CDR1 MNHNY and CDR2 SVGAGI (reference sequence). The junction had 4 bases not matched to a gene; V was cut back by 5 bases and J by 7 bases. This CDR3 is CASSKRTGGYTF. The CDR3 bases are TGTGCCAGCAGTAAGCGGACAGGTGGCTACACCTTC.

The chain uses TRBV12-5 and TRBJ2-2; D is perhaps TRBD1 (5 bases). Trimming left V 1 base short and J 6 bases short, with 12 bases between. CDR1 and CDR2 from the germline V gene are LGHNT and FRNRAP. This CDR3 has 15 amino acids. The CDR3 sequence: CASGLGLGVAGELFF. CDR3 DNA sequence: TGTGCTAGTGGTTTGGGGTTAGGGGTCGCCGGGGAGCTGTTTTTT.

This chain uses TRBV5-1 with TRBJ2-6; a possible D gene is TRBD2 (5 bases). CDR3 length: 20 residues. The V gene lost 0 bases and the J gene lost 0 bases, with 19 bases spanning the gap. Germline CDR1 is SGHRS and CDR2 is YFSETQ. The CDR3 bases are TGCGCCAGCAGCTTGGCCCGCCTGGACTGGACCAGCTCTGGGGCCAACGTCCTGACTTTC. It encodes CASSLARLDWTSSGANVLTF.

V and J are TRBV7-6 and TRBJ2-5; D may be TRBD1 (5 bases). The CDR3 length is 15 residues. Germline loops: CDR1 SGHVS, CDR2 FNYEAQ. V lost 1 base and J 5 bases, leaving 14 bases between the germline ends. The CDR3 sequence: CASSLGSGPGETQYF. In nucleotides, the CDR3 is TGTGCCAGCAGCTTAGGGTCTGGGCCAGGGGAGACCCAGTACTTC.

The chain links TRBV20-1 to TRBJ2-7; TRBD1 might be the D (6 bases). Per the germline V gene, CDR1 is DFQATT and CDR2 is SNEGSKA (reference sequence). CDR3 size: 11 residues. The CDR3 loop reads CSWAGAYEQYF. As DNA, the CDR3 is TGCAGCTGGGCAGGGGCCTACGAGCAGTACTTC.

This chain joins TRBV18 and TRBJ1-4, with TRBD1 identical over 7 bases. Germline V gene sequence: CDR1 KGHSH, CDR2 LQKENI. The ends lost 3 bases at V and 5 bases at J; junction bases unmatched: 3. The CDR3 runs to 14 residues. The DNA for the CDR3 is TGTGCCAGCTCACCGGGACAGCAAAATGAAAAACTGTTTTTT. Its translation is CASSPGQQNEKLFF.

This clone came up once. The chain uses TRBV5-1 and TRBJ2-5; D possibly corresponds to TRBD2 (7 bases). The germline CDR1 and CDR2 sequences are SGHRS and YFSETQ. V was cut by 4 bases and J by 5 bases, with 18 bases left in between. This CDR3 is built from 15 residues. In DNA form, the CDR3 reads TGCGCCAGCAGCCTCCACCCAGGGGAGGGTGAGACCCAGTACTTC. Translated, it gives CASSLHPGEGETQYF.

This chain links TRBV27 with TRBJ2-1; possibly TRBD1 for D (5 bases). Looked up from germline, CDR1 is MNHEY and CDR2 is SMNVEV (reference sequence). The length of the CDR3 is 13 residues. V was cut by 0 bases and J by 6 bases, with 6 bases left in between. The CDR3 protein is CASSLSGANEQFF. The CDR3, as DNA: TGTGCCAGCAGTTTATCAGGGGCCAATGAGCAGTTCTTC.

This rearrangement joins TRBV15 to TRBJ2-7, with 9 bases fitting TRBD2. The V and J ends lost 9 bases and 0 bases, in that order; junction bases with no gene match: 6. Germline V CDR1 and CDR2: LNHNV, YYDKDF (reference sequence). The CDR3 has 14 residues. The CDR3 sequence is CATGSGGSSYEQYF. In nucleotides, the CDR3 is TGTGCCACAGGAAGCGGGGGGAGCTCCTACGAGCAGTACTTC.

The gene calls are TRBV7-2 and TRBJ1-5; 10 bases are a match to TRBD1. V was clipped by 1 base and J by 1 base; unmatched bases: 7. This CDR3 comprises 18 residues. The germline V gene has CDR1 SGHTA and CDR2 FQGNSA. For the CDR3, the DNA is TGTGCCAGCAGCTTAGGCCGGGACAGGGGTAGGAGCAATCAGCCCCAGCATTTT. Protein: CASSLGRDRGRSNQPQHF.